This T cell receptor (beta chain) was documented in a study of tumor and adjacent non-tumor tissue in lung cancer. The template was RNA from unsorted bulk tissue. Distant lung tissue was collected more than 3 cm away from the tumor edge. Three rounds of nested PCR, following a modified ARM-PCR protocol, produced the TCRbeta library. MiXCR, run by TCRdb on the multiplex PCR reads, gives a single entry per CDR3 protein. The data contain roughly 70,000 distinct CDR3 sequences, around 70% of them singletons. CDR3 length: 15 residues. Germline-derived CDR1 and CDR2 are MDHEN and SYDVKM. Trimming cost V 6 bases and J 6 bases, with 19 bases left between them. This clonotype was picked up a small number of times.

Source material: distant non-tumor lung tissue. The chain recombines TRBV28 with TRBJ2-3; no definite D call. This TCR was sampled from a woman between 50 and 59 years old with non-small cell lung cancer. CDR3 residues: CASSNSTLREDTQYF. The CDR3 DNA is TGTGCCAGCAGCAATTCTACACTACGCGAGGATACGCAGTATTTT.